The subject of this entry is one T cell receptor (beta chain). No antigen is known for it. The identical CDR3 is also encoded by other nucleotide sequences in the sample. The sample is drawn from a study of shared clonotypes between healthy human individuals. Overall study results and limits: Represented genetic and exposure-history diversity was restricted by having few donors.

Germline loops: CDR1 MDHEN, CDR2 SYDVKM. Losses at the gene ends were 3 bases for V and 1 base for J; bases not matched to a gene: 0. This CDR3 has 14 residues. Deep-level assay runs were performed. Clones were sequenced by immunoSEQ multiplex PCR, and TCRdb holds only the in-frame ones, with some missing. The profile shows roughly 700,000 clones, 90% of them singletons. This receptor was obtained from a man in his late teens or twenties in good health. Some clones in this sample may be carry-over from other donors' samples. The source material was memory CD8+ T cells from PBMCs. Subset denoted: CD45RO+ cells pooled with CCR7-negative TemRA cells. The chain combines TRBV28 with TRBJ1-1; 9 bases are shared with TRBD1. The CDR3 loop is CASSLTGGNTEAFF. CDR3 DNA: TGTGCCAGCAGTTTGACAGGGGGGAACACTGAAGCTTTCTTT.